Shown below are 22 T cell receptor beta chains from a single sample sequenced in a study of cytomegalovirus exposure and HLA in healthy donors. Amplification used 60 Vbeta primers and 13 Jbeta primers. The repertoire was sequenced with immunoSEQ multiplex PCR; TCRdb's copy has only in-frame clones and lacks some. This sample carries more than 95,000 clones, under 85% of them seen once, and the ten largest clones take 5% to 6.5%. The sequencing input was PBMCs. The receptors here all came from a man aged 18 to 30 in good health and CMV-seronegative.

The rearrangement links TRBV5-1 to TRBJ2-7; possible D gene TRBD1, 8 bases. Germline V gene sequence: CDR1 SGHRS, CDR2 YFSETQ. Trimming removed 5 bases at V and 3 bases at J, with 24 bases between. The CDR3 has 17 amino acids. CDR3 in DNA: TGCGCCAGCAGGACAGGGGATCGGCTAGCGGATTTCTACGAGCAGTACTTC. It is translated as CASRTGDRLADFYEQYF.

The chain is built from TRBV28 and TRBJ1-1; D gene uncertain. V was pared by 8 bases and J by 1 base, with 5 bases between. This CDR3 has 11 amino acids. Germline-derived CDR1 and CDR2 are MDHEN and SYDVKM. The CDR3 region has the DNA TGTGCCAGCGGGCAGAACACTGAAGCTTTCTTT. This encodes CASGQNTEAFF.

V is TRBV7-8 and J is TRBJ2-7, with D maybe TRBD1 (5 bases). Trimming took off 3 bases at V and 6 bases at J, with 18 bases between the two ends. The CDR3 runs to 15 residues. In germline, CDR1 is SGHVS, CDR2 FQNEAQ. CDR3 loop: CASSFSGQGAAEQYF. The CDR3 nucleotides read TGTGCCAGCAGCTTCAGTGGTCAGGGTGCGGCCGAGCAGTACTTC.

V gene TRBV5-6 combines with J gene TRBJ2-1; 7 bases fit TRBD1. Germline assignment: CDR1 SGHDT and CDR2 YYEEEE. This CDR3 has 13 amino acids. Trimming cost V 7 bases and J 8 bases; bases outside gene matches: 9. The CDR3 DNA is TGTGCCAGCGCGACAGGGATCGGGGATGAGCAGTTCTTC. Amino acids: CASATGIGDEQFF.

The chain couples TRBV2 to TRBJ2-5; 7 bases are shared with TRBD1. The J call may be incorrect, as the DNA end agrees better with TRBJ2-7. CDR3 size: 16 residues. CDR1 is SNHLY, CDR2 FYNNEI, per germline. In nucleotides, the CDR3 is TGTGCCAGCAGTGAATTAGGACAGGCTCCAACCTACGAGCAGTACTTC. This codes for CASSELGQAPTYEQYF.

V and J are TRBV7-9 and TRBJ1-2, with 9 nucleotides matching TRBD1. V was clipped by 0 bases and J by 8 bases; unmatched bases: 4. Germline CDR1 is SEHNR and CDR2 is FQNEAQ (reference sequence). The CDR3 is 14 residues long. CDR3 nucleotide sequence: TGTGCCAGCAGCTTAGCACAGGGGGCTGACGGCTACACCTTC. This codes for CASSLAQGADGYTF.

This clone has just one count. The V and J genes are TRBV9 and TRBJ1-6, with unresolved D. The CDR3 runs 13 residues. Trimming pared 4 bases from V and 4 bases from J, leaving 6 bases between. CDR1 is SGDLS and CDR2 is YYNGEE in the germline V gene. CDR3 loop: CASSTRYNSPLHF. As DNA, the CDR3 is TGTGCCAGCAGCACTCGATATAATTCACCCCTCCACTTT.

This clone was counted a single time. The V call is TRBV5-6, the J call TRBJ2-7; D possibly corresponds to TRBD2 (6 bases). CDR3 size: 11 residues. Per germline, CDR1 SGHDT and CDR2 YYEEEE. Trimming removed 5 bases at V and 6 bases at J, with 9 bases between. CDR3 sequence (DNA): TGTGCCAGCAGTCTTAGCGGCGAGCAGTACTTC. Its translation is CASSLSGEQYF.

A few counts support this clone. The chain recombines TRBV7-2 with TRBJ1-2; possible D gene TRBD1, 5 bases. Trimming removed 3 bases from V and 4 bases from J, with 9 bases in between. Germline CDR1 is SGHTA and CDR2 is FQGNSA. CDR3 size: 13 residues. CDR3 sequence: CASSFRGFYGYTF. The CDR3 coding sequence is TGTGCCAGCAGCTTTAGGGGATTCTATGGCTACACCTTC.

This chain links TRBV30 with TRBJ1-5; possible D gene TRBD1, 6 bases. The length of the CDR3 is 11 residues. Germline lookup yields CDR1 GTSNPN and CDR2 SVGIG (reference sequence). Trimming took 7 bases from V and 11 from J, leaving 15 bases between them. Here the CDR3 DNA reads TGTGCCTTTGGACAGCCTGAAGCCCAGCATTTT. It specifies CAFGQPEAQHF.

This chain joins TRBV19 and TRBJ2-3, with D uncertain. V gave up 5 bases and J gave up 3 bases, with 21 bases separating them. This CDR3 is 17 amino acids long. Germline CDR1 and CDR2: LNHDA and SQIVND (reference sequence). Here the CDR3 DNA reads TGTGCCAGTAGTTTTGACGGAGAATATTGGCGTACAGATACGCAGTATTTT. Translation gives CASSFDGEYWRTDTQYF.

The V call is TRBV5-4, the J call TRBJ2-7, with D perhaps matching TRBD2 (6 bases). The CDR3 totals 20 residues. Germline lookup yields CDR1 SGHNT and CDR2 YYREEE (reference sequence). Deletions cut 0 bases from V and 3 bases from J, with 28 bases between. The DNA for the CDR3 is TGTGCCAGCAGCTTGGGGTGGGGGGAACTAGCCCGGGAGAAGGACTACGAGCAGTACTTC. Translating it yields CASSLGWGELAREKDYEQYF.

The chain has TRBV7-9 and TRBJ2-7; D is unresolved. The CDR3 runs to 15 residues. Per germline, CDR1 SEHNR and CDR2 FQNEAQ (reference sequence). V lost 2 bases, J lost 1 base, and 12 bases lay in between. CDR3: CASSLTRIRSYEQYF. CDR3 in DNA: TGTGCCAGCAGCTTAACCCGTATCCGGTCCTACGAGCAGTACTTC.

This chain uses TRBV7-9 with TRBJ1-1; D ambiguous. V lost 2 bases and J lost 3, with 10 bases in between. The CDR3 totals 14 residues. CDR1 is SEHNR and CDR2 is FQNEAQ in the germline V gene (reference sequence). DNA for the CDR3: TGTGCCAGCAGCTTACCGGGGTCTTACACTGAAGCTTTCTTT. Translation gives CASSLPGSYTEAFF.

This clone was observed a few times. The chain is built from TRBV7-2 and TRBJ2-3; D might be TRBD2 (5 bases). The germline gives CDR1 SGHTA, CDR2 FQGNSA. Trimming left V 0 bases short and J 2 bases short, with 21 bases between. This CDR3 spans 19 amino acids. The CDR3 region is CASSLATWEQELITDTQYF. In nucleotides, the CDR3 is TGTGCCAGCAGCTTAGCGACGTGGGAGCAAGAACTTATCACAGATACGCAGTATTTT.

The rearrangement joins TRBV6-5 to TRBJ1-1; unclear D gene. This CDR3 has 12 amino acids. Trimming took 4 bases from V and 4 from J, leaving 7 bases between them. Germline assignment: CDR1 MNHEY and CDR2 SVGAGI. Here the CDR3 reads CASSWSSTEAFF. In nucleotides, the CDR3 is TGTGCCAGCAGTTGGAGTTCCACTGAAGCTTTCTTT.

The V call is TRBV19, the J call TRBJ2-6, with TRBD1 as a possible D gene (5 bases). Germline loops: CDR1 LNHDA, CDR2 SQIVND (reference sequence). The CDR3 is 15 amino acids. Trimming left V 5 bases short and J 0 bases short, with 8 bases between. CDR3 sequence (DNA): TGTGCCAGTAGTTCACAGGCCTCTGGGGCCAACGTCCTGACTTTC. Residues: CASSSQASGANVLTF. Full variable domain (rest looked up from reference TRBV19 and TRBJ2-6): DGGITQSPKYLFRKEGQNVTLSCEQNLNHDAMYWYRQDPGQGLRLIYYSQIVNDFQKGDIAEGYSVSREKKESFPLTVTSAQKNPTAFYLCASSSQASGANVLTFGAGSRLTVL.

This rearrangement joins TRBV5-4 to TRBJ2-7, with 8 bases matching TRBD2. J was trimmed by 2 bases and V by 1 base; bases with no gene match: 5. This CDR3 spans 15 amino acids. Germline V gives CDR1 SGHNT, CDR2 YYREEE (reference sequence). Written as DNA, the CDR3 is TGTGCCAGCAGCTTGCCCCAAGCGGGGGCCTACGAGCAGTACTTC. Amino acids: CASSLPQAGAYEQYF.

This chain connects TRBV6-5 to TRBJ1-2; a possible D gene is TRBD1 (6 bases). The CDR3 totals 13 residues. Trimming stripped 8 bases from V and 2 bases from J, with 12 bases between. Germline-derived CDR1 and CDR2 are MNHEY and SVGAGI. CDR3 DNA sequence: TGTGCCAGCGGGGCAACAGGGAACTATGGCTACACCTTC. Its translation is CASGATGNYGYTF.

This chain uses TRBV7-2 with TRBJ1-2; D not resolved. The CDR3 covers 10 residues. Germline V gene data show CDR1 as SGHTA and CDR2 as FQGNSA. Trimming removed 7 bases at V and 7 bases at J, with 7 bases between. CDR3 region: CASKLTGYTF. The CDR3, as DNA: TGTGCCAGCAAGCTTACTGGCTACACCTTC. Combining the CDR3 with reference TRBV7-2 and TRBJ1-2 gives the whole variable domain GAGVSQSPSNKVTEKGKDVELRCDPISGHTALYWYRQSLGQGLEFLIYFQGNSAPDKSGLPSDRFSAERTGGSVSTLTIQRTQQEDSAVYLCASKLTGYTFGSGTRLTVV.

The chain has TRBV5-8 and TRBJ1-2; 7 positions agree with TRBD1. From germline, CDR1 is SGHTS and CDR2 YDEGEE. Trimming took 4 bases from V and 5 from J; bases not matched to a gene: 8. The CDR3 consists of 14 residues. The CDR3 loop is CASSPGQDLYGYTF. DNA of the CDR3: TGTGCCAGCAGCCCTGGACAGGACCTTTATGGCTACACCTTC.

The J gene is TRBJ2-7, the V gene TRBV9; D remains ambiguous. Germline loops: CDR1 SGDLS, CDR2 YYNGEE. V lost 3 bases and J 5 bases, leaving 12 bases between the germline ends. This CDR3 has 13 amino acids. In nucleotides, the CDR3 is TGTGCCAGCAGCGCGAGCATGCGCCACGAGCAGTACTTC. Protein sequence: CASSASMRHEQYF.